The 14 T cell receptor beta chains below all came from one sample that was sequenced in a study of blood T cells in healthy people across ages. The use of a sample-barcoded 5' primer and a J-beta primer mix characterized a second PCR of roughly 6 to 11 cycles. Via MiXCR, TCRdb re-called the 5' RACE reads, giving one row per CDR3 protein. The top ten hold about 0.72% of the sample, which has 800,000 to 1,300,000 distinct CDR3 sequences, 25% seen once. A further study also used this sample, focusing on T cells of mothers and their children.

Input material: blood. These receptors originate from a girl aged 2 to 9 in good health.

This clonotype was counted a few times. The chain has TRBV28 and TRBJ2-3; TRBD2 agrees at 9 bases. After removal of 3 bases from V and 2 bases from J, the junction contained 3 bases not matched to a gene. The CDR3 length is 15 residues. CDR1 is MDHEN, CDR2 SYDVKM, per germline. The CDR3 DNA reads TGTGCCAGCAGTTTTCAGCGGGAGGTCACAGATACGCAGTATTTT. Translating gives CASSFQREVTDTQYF. The full variable domain, its missing parts supplied by reference TRBV28 and TRBJ2-3, is DVKVTQSSRYLVKRTGEKVFLECVQDMDHENMFWYRQDPGLGLRLIYFSYDVKMKEKGDIPEGYSVSREKKERFSLILESASTNQTSMYLCASSFQREVTDTQYFGPGTRLTVL.

The J gene is TRBJ1-4, the V gene TRBV29-1; a weak D match, TRBD1 (5 bases). The CDR3 runs 14 residues. CDR1 and CDR2 (germline): SQVTM, ANQGSEA. The V gene lost 7 bases and the J gene lost 5 bases, with 17 bases spanning the gap. CDR3 coding DNA: TGCAGCGCCTCTCATGGGGGGGACAATGAAAAACTGTTTTTT. It codes for CSASHGGDNEKLFF.

This clonotype was seen more than once but under ten times. The V and J genes are TRBV27 and TRBJ2-3; 7 bases align to TRBD1. V dropped 0 bases and J dropped 0; count of bases not matched to a gene: 6. The CDR3 extends over 17 amino acids. Germline V gene sequence: CDR1 MNHEY, CDR2 SMNVEV (reference sequence). The CDR3 DNA reads as TGTGCCAGCAGTTTATCGGTAGGGACAGCTAGCACAGATACGCAGTATTTT. Protein product: CASSLSVGTASTDTQYF.

The chain joins TRBV28 to TRBJ2-5; D might be TRBD1 or TRBD2, each matching 6 bases. Germline CDR1 MDHEN, CDR2 SYDVKM. This CDR3 contains 15 residues. V was shortened by 10 bases and J by 0 bases, with 18 bases between the two germline ends. DNA for the CDR3: TGTGCCATTTCGGGGGCGACCCTGTACCAAGAGACCCAGTACTTC. Amino acids: CAISGATLYQETQYF.

This clonotype showed up just a few times. The rearrangement uses TRBV7-9 and TRBJ2-7; 7 bases line up with TRBD1. The V gene end was trimmed by 6 bases and the J gene end by 6 bases; junction bases not matched to a gene: 8. This CDR3 comprises 13 residues. Germline CDR1 SEHNR, CDR2 FQNEAQ (reference sequence). The CDR3 here is CASRRQGESEQYF. CDR3 DNA sequence: TGTGCCAGCAGAAGACAGGGAGAGTCCGAGCAGTACTTC.

This clonotype was seen only a few times. The rearrangement joins TRBV2 to TRBJ2-7; 9 nucleotides match TRBD1. CDR3 size: 13 residues. From germline, CDR1 is SNHLY and CDR2 FYNNEI. J gave up 3 bases and V 7 bases, and 4 bases lay outside the gene matches. The CDR3 nucleotides are TGTGCCAGCACCCGGGACAGGGACTACGAGCAGTACTTC. This gives the protein CASTRDRDYEQYF.

The gene calls are TRBV6-6 and TRBJ1-6, with 10 bases matching TRBD1. V trimming: 5 bases; J trimming: 7 bases; junction bases outside the gene matches: 5. The CDR3 is made up of 15 amino acids. Germline V gene lookup returns CDR1 MNHNY and CDR2 SVGAGI (reference sequence). The CDR3 protein is CASSTDRGGNSPLHF. DNA of the CDR3: TGTGCCAGCAGTACGGACAGGGGGGGGAATTCACCCCTCCACTTT.

The chain carries TRBV12-3 or TRBV12-4 and TRBJ2-5; a possible D gene is TRBD1 (5 bases). The last part of the DNA fits TRBJ2-1 better; the J call may be wrong. The CDR3 totals 11 residues. In DNA, the CDR3 is TGTGCCAGCAGTTCGAAGGGGGAGCAGTTCTTC. Translating gives CASSSKGEQFF.

This sequence joins TRBV27 and TRBJ2-1, with TRBD2 matching 7 bases. The DNA end is a closer match to TRBJ2-7, so the J assignment may be wrong. CDR1 is MNHEY, CDR2 SMNVEV, per germline (reference sequence). CDR3 size: 15 residues. CDR3 residues: CASSLRGGSGYEQYF. Here the CDR3 DNA reads TGTGCCAGCAGTTTACGGGGCGGGAGTGGCTACGAGCAGTACTTC.

The chain uses TRBV3-1 and TRBJ2-2; D is perhaps TRBD1 or TRBD2 (5 bases each). Germline V gene lookup returns CDR1 LGHDT and CDR2 YNNKEL (reference sequence). V lost 3 bases and J lost 5, with 13 bases in between. The CDR3 is 15 residues long. The chain's CDR3 is CASSQSRGSTGELFF. The CDR3 DNA reads as TGTGCCAGCAGCCAGTCTCGGGGCTCGACCGGGGAGCTGTTTTTT.

This clonotype was observed at least ten times. The chain carries TRBV21-1 and TRBJ2-1; the DNA was not used to check the table's D call, TRBD2. TRBV21-1 corresponds to a pseudogene. CDR3 size: 20 residues. The CDR3 DNA reads TGTGCCAGCAGCAAAGATGGGGGACTAGCGGGGGGCCGCTCCTACAATGAGCAGTTCTTC. This codes for CASSKDGGLAGGRSYNEQFF.

This chain uses TRBV15 with TRBJ2-4; tentatively, D is TRBD1 (7 bases). This CDR3 contains 17 residues. CDR1 is LNHNV and CDR2 is YYDKDF in the germline V gene (reference sequence). V lost 0 bases, J lost 1 base, and 13 bases lay in between. CDR3 in amino acids: CATSREGRGDAKNIQYF. The DNA of the CDR3 is TGTGCCACCAGCAGAGAGGGCAGGGGGGATGCCAAAAACATTCAGTACTTC.

This clonotype came up once. This CDR3 reads CASSLATDYEQYV. As DNA, the CDR3 is TGTGCCAGCAGCTTAGCGACAGACTACGAGCAGTACGTC. The chain combines TRBV7-8 with TRBJ2-7; perhaps TRBD1 as D (5 bases). Deletions cut 0 bases from V and 3 bases from J, with 6 bases between. The CDR3 has 13 amino acids. Germline V gene lookup returns CDR1 SGHVS and CDR2 FQNEAQ.

This clonotype was counted ten times or more. The chain couples TRBV12-3 or TRBV12-4 to TRBJ2-2, with D possibly TRBD1 on 5 matching bases. CDR3 length: 13 residues. Trimming shortened V by 3 bases and J by 6 bases, and 8 bases separated the two germline ends. DNA for the CDR3: TGTGCCAGCAGTTTTTTGGGGCCCGGGGAGCTGTTTTTT. It is translated as CASSFLGPGELFF.